This T cell receptor (beta chain) emerged from a study of Graves' ophthalmopathy and Graves' hyperthyroidism. Study information: Prior to any treatment, peripheral blood was collected at the time of initial diagnosis.

The CDR3 length is 17 residues. V gave up 3 bases and J gave up 4 bases; unmatched junction bases: 13. CDR1 and CDR2 from the germline V gene are MGHRA and YSYEKL. As regards this clonotype: Its specificity is unknown.

Amplification of TCR beta CDR3 regions used RNA transcripts. A first-round RT-PCR used HTBI primers, followed by a second-round multiplex PCR. One entry per CDR3 protein, called by TCRdb with MiXCR from the multiplex PCR reads. The repertoire holds more than 300,000 distinct CDR3 sequences, with 15% as singletons. Study-wide results and limits: Forecasting of ophthalmopathy progression by the model achieved less than 71% sensitivity and roughly 75% specificity.

The specimen was peripheral blood. The genes are TRBV4-1 and TRBJ1-1; 8 nucleotides match TRBD1. The clonotype was recovered from a woman in her late teens or twenties with stable Graves' hyperthyroidism. The CDR3 loop reads CASSHNRGTWVRTEAFF. For the CDR3, the DNA is TGCGCCAGCAGCCATAACAGGGGGACCTGGGTCCGCACTGAAGCTTTCTTT.